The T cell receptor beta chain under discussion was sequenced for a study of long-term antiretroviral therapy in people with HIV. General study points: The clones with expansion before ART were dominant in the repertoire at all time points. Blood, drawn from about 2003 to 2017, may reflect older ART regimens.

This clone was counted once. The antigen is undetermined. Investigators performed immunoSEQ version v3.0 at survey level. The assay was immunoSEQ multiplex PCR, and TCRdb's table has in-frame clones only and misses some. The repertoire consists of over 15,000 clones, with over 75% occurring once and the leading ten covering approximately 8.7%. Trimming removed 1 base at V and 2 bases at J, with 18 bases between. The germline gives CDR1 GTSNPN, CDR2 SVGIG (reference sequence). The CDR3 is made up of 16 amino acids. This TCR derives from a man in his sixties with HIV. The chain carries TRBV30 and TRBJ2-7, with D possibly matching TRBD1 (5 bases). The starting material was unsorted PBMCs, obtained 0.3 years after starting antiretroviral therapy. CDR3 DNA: TGTGCCTGGAGTGGGGCCGCGGACACCCCCCCCTACGAGCAGTACTTC. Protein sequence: CAWSGAADTPPYEQYF.